This note documents a single T cell receptor (beta chain) sequence. This clonotype turned up a few times. This clone's antigen is unknown. Nothing much larger sits one base from this clone, and base qualities are not available. Libraries came from RT-PCR. Sequencing was carried out with an Illumina HiSeq 2500. TCRdb passed the public sequencing reads through fastp at Q25 and MiXCR, retaining productive beta sequences. Identical CDR3 proteins give one entry, which carries the most common genes and DNA. The sample profile shows roughly 550,000 distinct CDR3 sequences; less than 25% of them were found once. The top ten clones comprise around 2.8% of the sample. This specimen belongs to a study of response to subunit inactivated influenza vaccine (dated by TCRdb to the late 2010s). In terms of the full investigation: To follow how T cells responded to a trivalent subunit inactivated influenza vaccine, the researchers relied on deep quantitative profiling of the T cell receptor repertoire. Overall study results and their limits: The authors proposed that each seasonal influenza vaccination may bring in only a limited number of new T cells.

The sample also formed part of further work on T cells expressing NK-cell markers. The second study also describes: TCR beta cDNA libraries were made by 5'RACE template switching that added a universal primer site and unique molecular identifiers. TCR beta-chain repertoires were profiled in sorted CD3+CD56+NKG2C+, CD3+CD56+NKG2C- and CD3+CD56-NKG2C+ T-cell subsets from several donors. Of the eight sequenced donors, seven were found to be HCMV-seropositive and one was found to be HCMV-seronegative. In several experiments an anti-gammadeltaTCR antibody was added to restrict sorting to alphabetaTCR-expressing T cells. In six donors, the dominant CD3+CD56+NKG2C+ clonotypes were among the top 10 CD8+ clonotypes and accounted for about 1.0-7.5% of CD8+ T cells. Those dominant clonotypes were again the most abundant among CD3+CD56-NKG2C+ cells in a few donors, at about 28.3-65%. Whether the expanded NKG2C-expressing T cell clones were specific for HCMV antigens remained unclear. The eight sequenced donors were randomly selected healthy volunteers, three men and five women. A commercial ELISA kit detecting HCMV-specific IgG in serum was used to determine HCMV serostatus. Peripheral blood mononuclear cells were isolated from blood by Ficoll density gradient centrifugation. Magnetic immunoseparation with Miltenyi isolation kits was used to isolate CD4+ and CD8+ T cells from PBMC. cDNA synthesis was primed from the TCR beta constant segment and was followed by two successive PCR amplification steps. Illumina HiSeq 2000/2500, MiSeq or NextSeq was used to sequence libraries as 2 x 150 bp reads. MIGEC handled demultiplexing of the reads and grouping by UMI, while MiTCR was used to assemble and quantify clonotypes. To remove erroneous sequences, TCR cDNA sequences were retained only when supported by two or more reads. The tcR package was used for downstream repertoire analysis, and clonotypes were matched across fractions by CDR3 nucleotide sequence plus V segment. VDJmatch was used to annotate antigen specificity against VDJdb, with one amino acid substitution in CDR3 allowed.

The sequence was collected from a man aged 50 to 60 who received an inactivated influenza vaccine. Donor details come from another sample of the same person, matched by shared clones. The input for sequencing was CD4+ T cells sorted from PBMCs, taken 12 days after vaccination.

The DNA reads TGTGCCAGCAGTTACTCTGCGACGGGGGACACTGAAGCTTTCTTT. It translates to CASSYSATGDTEAFF. The rearranged chain carries TRBV6-5 and TRBJ1-1, and possibly TRBD1, on 5 matching bases. Measured from the cysteine to the phenylalanine, the CDR3 is 15 residues long. The read is trimmed to its CDR3 DNA, 45 bases read in frame from base 1. Trimming takes 0 bases from V and 3 bases from J, and the germline ends sit 11 bases apart. Taken from the germline V gene, the CDR1 and CDR2 loops are MNHEY and SVGAGI.